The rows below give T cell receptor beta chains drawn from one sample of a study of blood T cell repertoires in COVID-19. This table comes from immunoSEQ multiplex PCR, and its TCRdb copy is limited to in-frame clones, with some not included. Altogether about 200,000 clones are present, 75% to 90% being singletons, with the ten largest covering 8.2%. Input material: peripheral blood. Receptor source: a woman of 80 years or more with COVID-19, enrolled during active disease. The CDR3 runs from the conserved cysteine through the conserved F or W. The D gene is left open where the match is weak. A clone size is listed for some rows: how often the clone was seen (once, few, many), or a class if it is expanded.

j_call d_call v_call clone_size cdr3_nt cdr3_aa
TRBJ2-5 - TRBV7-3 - TGTGCCAGCAGCCGATCACTCGGGGAGACCCAGTACTTC CASSRSLGETQYF
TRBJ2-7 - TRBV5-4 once TGTGCCAGCAGCAAGAGAAACGCCGGGATCCTATCCTACGAGCAGTACTTC CASSKRNAGILSYEQYF
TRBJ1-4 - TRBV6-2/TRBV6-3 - TGTGCCAGCAGTTACTCGTCTTATTCAGGGGAAAAACTGTTTTTT CASSYSSYSGEKLFF
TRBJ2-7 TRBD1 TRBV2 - TGTGCCAGCGAAACAGGGGTTTCCTACGAGCAGTACTTC CASETGVSYEQYF
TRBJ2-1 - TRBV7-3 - TGTGCCAGCAGCCCCACCGGTGCTTCCTACAATGAGCAGTTCTTC CASSPTGASYNEQFF
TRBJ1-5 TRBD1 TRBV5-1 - TGCGCCAGCAGCCTCGGGACAGGTAATCAGCCCCAGCATTTT CASSLGTGNQPQHF
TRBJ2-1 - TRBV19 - TGTGCCAGTAGTATAGTAATTAATGAGCAGTTCTTC CASSIVINEQFF
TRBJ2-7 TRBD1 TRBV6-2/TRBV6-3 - TGTGCCAGCAGTTTGGACAGGGTGGGCGAGCAGTACTTC CASSLDRVGEQYF
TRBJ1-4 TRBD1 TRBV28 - TGTGCCAGCAGACCCCCCGGGACAGGGCTCGAAAAACTGTTTTTT CASRPPGTGLEKLFF
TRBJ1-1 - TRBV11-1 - TGTGCCAGCAGCTTAGGGGGCAGCATGAACACTGAAGCTTTCTTT CASSLGGSMNTEAFF
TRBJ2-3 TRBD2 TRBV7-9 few TGTGCCAGCAGCTTAGGACTAGCGGGCATCACAGATACGCAGTATTTT CASSLGLAGITDTQYF
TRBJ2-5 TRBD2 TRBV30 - TGTGCCTGGAGACTAGCGGCCGGTCTGATCCAGTACTTC CAWRLAAGLIQYF
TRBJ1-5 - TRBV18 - TGTGCCAGCTCACCACGGGGGGGAAGCAATCAGCCCCAGCATTTT CASSPRGGSNQPQHF
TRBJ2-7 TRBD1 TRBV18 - TGTGCCAGCTCAGTTCGGACAGGTAGCTACGAGCAGTACTTC CASSVRTGSYEQYF
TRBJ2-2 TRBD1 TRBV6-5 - TGTGCCAGCAGTTACTCTGGACAGGCGGTAACCGGGGAGCTGTTTTTT CASSYSGQAVTGELFF
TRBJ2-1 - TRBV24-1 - TGTGGCGCGGGCGCCTACAATGAGCAGTTCTTC CGAGAYNEQFF
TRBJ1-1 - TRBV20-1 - TGCAGTGCTACTACAGCTGAAGCTTTCTTT CSATTAEAFF
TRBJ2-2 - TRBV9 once TGTGCCAGCAGCGTCCAGACAGGTCCGAACACCGGGGAGCTGTTTTTT CASSVQTGPNTGELFF
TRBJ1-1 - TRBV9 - TGTGCCAGCAGCGTAGATGGGGGGACTGAAGCTTTCTTT CASSVDGGTEAFF
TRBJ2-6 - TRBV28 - TGTGCCAGCAGTTCTTGGACAGGGGCCAACGTCCTGACTTTC CASSSWTGANVLTF
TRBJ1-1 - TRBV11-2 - TGTGCCAGCAGCTTAGATCACCCCGGACAGCCGAACACTGAAGCTTTCTTT CASSLDHPGQPNTEAFF
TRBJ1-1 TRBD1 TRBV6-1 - TGTGCCAGCAGTGAAATCAGGGGGCGGGACACTGAAGCTTTCTTT CASSEIRGRDTEAFF
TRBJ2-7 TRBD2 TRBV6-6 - TGTGCCAGCGGGACTAGCGGGACGAGCTCCTACGAGCAGTACTTC CASGTSGTSSYEQYF
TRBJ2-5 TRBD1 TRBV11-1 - TGTGCCAGCAGCTCCTGGACAGGGGGCGGGGAGACCCAGTACTTC CASSSWTGGGETQYF
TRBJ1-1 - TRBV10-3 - TGTGCCATCAGTCCCACAGGGAACACTGAAGCTTTCTTT CAISPTGNTEAFF
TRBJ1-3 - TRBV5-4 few TGTGCCAGCAGCCTCCCCGGTGGGGCGGACTCTGGAAACACCATATATTTT CASSLPGGADSGNTIYF
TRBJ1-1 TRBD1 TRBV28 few TGTGCCAGCAGCCCGGGGAGGGGAACACACAGGGGGCCGGGGACTGAAGCTTTCTTT CASSPGRGTHRGPGTEAFF
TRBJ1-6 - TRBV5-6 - TGTGCCAGCAGCTTGTGGGGGGGGTATAATTCACCCCTCCACTTT CASSLWGGYNSPLHF
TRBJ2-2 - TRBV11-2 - TGTGCCAGCAGCCTCAGAACCGGGGAGCTGTTTTTT CASSLRTGELFF
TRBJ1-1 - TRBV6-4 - TGTGCCAGCAGTGAACAGGGATCGACTGAAGCTTTCTTT CASSEQGSTEAFF
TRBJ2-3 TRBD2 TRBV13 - TGTGCCAGCAGCTTAGTTTGGAGGGCAGCGGGGGGTACAGATACGCAGTATTTT CASSLVWRAAGGTDTQYF
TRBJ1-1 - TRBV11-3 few TGTGCCAGCAGCTCAGGGAAGACTGAAGCTTTCTTT CASSSGKTEAFF
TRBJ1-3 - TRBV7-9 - TGTGCCCCAGGCGGGGGGAGCTCTGGAAACACCATATATTTT CAPGGGSSGNTIYF
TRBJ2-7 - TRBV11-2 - TGTGCCAGCAGCTTAGACCCATACGAGCAGTACTTC CASSLDPYEQYF
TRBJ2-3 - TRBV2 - TGTGCCAGCAGTGACCCTACGTACACAGATACGCAGTATTTT CASSDPTYTDTQYF
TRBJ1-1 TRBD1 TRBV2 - TGTGCCAGCAGGGGACAGGTCACTGAAGCTTTCTTT CASRGQVTEAFF
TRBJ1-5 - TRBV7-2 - TGTGCCAGCAGCTTAGCTAGGGGAGGTCAGCCCCAGCATTTT CASSLARGGQPQHF
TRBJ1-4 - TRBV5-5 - TGTGCCAGCAGCCTTTTCGGGAGGATGGAAGAAAAACTGTTTTTT CASSLFGRMEEKLFF
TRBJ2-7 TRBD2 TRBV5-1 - TGCGCCAGCAGCTACCTAGCGGGAAACCCCTACGAGCAGTACTTC CASSYLAGNPYEQYF
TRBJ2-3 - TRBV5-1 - TGCGCCAGCAGCTTGGGAGAGCTATCTAGCACAGATACGCAGTATTTT CASSLGELSSTDTQYF
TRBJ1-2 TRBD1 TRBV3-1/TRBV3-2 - TGTGCCAGCAGCCAAGGGGCGGGGGACAGGTCCTACACCTTC CASSQGAGDRSYTF
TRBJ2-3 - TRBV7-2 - TGTGCCAGCAGCTTCAATACAGGGGATACGCAGTATTTT CASSFNTGDTQYF
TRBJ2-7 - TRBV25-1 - TGTGCCAGCAGTGAAGAACAGAGGGGGATGTACGAGCAGTACTTC CASSEEQRGMYEQYF
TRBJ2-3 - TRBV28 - TGTGCCAGCAGTGGGACAACAGATACGCAGTATTTT CASSGTTDTQYF